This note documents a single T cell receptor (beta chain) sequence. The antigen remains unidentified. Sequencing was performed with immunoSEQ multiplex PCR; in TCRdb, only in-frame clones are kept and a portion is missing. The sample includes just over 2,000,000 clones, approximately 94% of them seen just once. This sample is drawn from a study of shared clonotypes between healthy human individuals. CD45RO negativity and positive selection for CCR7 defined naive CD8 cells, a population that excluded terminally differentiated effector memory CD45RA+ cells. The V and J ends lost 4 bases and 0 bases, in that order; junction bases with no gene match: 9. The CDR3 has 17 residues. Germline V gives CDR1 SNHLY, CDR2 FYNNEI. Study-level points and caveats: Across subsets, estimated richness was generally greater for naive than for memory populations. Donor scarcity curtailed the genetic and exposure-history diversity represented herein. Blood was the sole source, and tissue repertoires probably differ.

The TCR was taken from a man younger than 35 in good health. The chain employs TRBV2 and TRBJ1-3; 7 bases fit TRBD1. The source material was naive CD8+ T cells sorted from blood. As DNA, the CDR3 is TGTGCCAGCAGTGGGGGACAGAACCTCTACTCTGGAAACACCATATATTTT. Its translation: CASSGGQNLYSGNTIYF.